This T cell receptor beta chain stems from a study of blood T cell repertoires in COVID-19. Germline V gene lookup returns CDR1 SGHAT and CDR2 FQNNGV. The junction had 4 bases not matched to a gene; V was cut back by 5 bases and J by 2 bases. The CDR3 has 15 amino acids. Method: immunoSEQ multiplex PCR; TCRdb's copy keeps in-frame clones and lacks some. The table records approximately 290,000 clones, around 82% of them present only once. The Seattle patients, enrolled during active infection, were followed longitudinally. The chain couples TRBV11-2 to TRBJ2-1; 9 bases align to TRBD1. This clonotype originated in a person between 65 and 79 years old with COVID-19, enrolled during active disease. The sample comprised peripheral blood. The CDR3 loop is CASSNRDRAYNEQFF. CDR3 coding DNA: TGTGCCAGCAGCAACCGGGACAGGGCCTACAATGAGCAGTTCTTC.